These 12 T cell receptor beta chains originate from one sample sequenced in a study of shared clonotypes between healthy human individuals. Method: immunoSEQ multiplex PCR; TCRdb's copy keeps in-frame clones and lacks some. Altogether about 2.3 million clones are present, around 93% being singletons, with the ten largest covering approximately 0.39%. Sequenced sample: naive CD4+ T cells from PBMCs. Specified subset: CD45RA+ positively selected. The receptors derive from a man between 18 and 29 years old in good health. Some clones in this sample may be carry-over from other donors' samples.

The rearrangement joins TRBV29-1 to TRBJ2-7; D remains ambiguous. Germline-derived CDR1 and CDR2 are SQVTM and ANQGSEA. With 2 bases removed from V and 2 bases from J, the gap between germline ends came to 10 bases. This CDR3 contains 13 residues. CDR3 sequence: CSVESQNTYEQYF. The CDR3 DNA reads TGCAGCGTTGAATCCCAGAATACCTACGAGCAGTACTTC.

The V and J genes are TRBV2 and TRBJ1-2, with D possibly matching TRBD1 (5 bases). Trimming stripped 1 base from V and 5 bases from J, with 11 bases between. Per germline, CDR1 SNHLY and CDR2 FYNNEI. CDR3 length: 14 amino acids. The CDR3 loop reads CASSEDRFRYGYTF. CDR3 sequence (DNA): TGTGCCAGCAGTGAAGACAGGTTTAGATATGGCTACACCTTC.

This chain uses TRBV15 with TRBJ1-4; 8 bases align to TRBD1. This CDR3 contains 20 residues. Trimming took 2 bases from V and 0 from J; bases not matched to a gene: 14. CDR1 LNHNV and CDR2 YYDKDF come from the germline V gene (reference sequence). The CDR3 reads CATSRNIGTGSSATNEKLFF. CDR3 nucleotides: TGTGCCACCAGCAGAAATATCGGGACAGGAAGCAGCGCAACTAATGAAAAACTGTTTTTT.

To note about this clone: This same CDR3 is encoded by further DNA sequences in the sample. The CDR3 loop is CSAGDSYEQYF. DNA for the CDR3: TGCAGTGCTGGGGACAGCTACGAGCAGTACTTC. The chain has TRBV20-1 and TRBJ2-7; 7 nucleotides line up with TRBD1. Germline V gene lookup returns CDR1 DFQATT and CDR2 SNEGSKA (reference sequence). The CDR3 contains 11 residues. V shed 5 bases, J shed 3 bases, and the junction held 1 base outside the gene matches.

The gene calls are TRBV6-6 and TRBJ1-1; unclear D gene. CDR3 length: 14 residues. Germline CDR1 MNHNY, CDR2 SVGAGI (reference sequence). V was clipped by 6 bases and J by 3 bases, with 14 bases between them. CDR3 loop: CASRLDLMDTEAFF. The CDR3 DNA reads as TGTGCCAGCAGGCTGGACCTCATGGACACTGAAGCTTTCTTT.

V usage is TRBV11-2 and J usage is TRBJ1-5, with D unclear. The V gene lost 4 bases and the J gene lost 6 bases, with 13 bases spanning the gap. Germline V gene sequence: CDR1 SGHAT, CDR2 FQNNGV. This CDR3 region has 14 residues. The CDR3 sequence is CASSSSSGGQPQHF. DNA for the CDR3: TGTGCCAGCAGCTCAAGCTCAGGAGGTCAGCCCCAGCATTTT. The full variable domain, completed using reference TRBV11-2 and TRBJ1-5, is EAGVAQSPRYKIIEKRQSVAFWCNPISGHATLYWYQQILGQGPKLLIQFQNNGVVDDSQLPKDRFSAERLKGVDSTLKIQPAKLEDSAVYLCASSSSSGGQPQHFGDGTRLSIL.

The gene calls are TRBV27 and TRBJ2-7, with D uncertain. Trimming stripped 3 bases from V and 5 bases from J, with 14 bases between. CDR3 length equals 14 residues. Germline V CDR1 and CDR2: MNHEY, SMNVEV (reference sequence). CDR3 sequence: CASSFGVLGNEQYF. In DNA, the CDR3 is TGTGCCAGCAGTTTTGGTGTCCTAGGTAACGAGCAGTACTTC.

A single count supports this clone. The chain employs TRBV6-5 and TRBJ2-5; a weak D match, TRBD2 (6 bases). Looked up from germline, CDR1 is MNHEY and CDR2 is SVGAGI. Trimming cost V 0 bases and J 5 bases, with 13 bases left between them. This CDR3 comprises 15 residues. The CDR3 DNA follows: TGTGCCAGCAGTTACTCTTTCTCAGGGAGGGAGACCCAGTACTTC. Its protein is CASSYSFSGRETQYF.

This clone has more than one count but fewer than ten. This sample also contains other DNA sequences that code for the same CDR3. V gene TRBV18 combines with J gene TRBJ1-1, with D maybe TRBD1 (5 bases). V was pared by 3 bases and J by 1 base, with 6 bases between. The CDR3 runs to 13 residues. Germline assignment: CDR1 KGHSH and CDR2 LQKENI. CDR3 in amino acids: CASSPDTNTEAFF. CDR3 coding DNA: TGTGCCAGCTCACCGGACACGAACACTGAAGCTTTCTTT. The full variable domain, completed using reference TRBV18 and TRBJ1-1, is NAGVMQNPRHLVRRRGQEARLRCSPMKGHSHVYWYRQLPEEGLKFMVYLQKENIIDESGMPKERFSAEFPKEGPSILRIQQVVRGDSAAYFCASSPDTNTEAFFGQGTRLTVV.

The chain employs TRBV5-1 and TRBJ1-1; 7 positions match TRBD1. The trim removed 1 base at V and 6 bases at J, leaving 3 bases unmatched. Germline V gene sequence: CDR1 SGHRS, CDR2 YFSETQ. This CDR3 has 13 amino acids. CDR3 coding DNA: TGCGCCAGCAGCTTGCGAGGGGGCGCTGAAGCTTTCTTT. Its protein is CASSLRGGAEAFF.

The count of this clone is one. The chain links TRBV7-3 to TRBJ1-1, with a weak D call TRBD1 (5 bases). Germline V gene lookup returns CDR1 SGHTA and CDR2 FQGTGA. V lost 3 bases and J lost 3, with 11 bases in between. This CDR3 is 14 amino acids long. CDR3 bases: TGTGCCAGCAGCTTGCAGGGTCAGGACACTGAAGCTTTCTTT. Residues: CASSLQGQDTEAFF.

The chain recombines TRBV19 with TRBJ2-2; D unresolved. The CDR3 runs to 15 residues. Germline-derived CDR1 and CDR2 are LNHDA and SQIVND (reference sequence). V lost 6 bases and J 0 bases, leaving 11 bases between the germline ends. Here the CDR3 DNA reads TGTGCCAGTAGCCCAAGTACCACGAACACCGGGGAGCTGTTTTTT. This codes for CASSPSTTNTGELFF.